This entry lists 9 T cell receptor beta chains sequenced from one sample in a study of T cell repertoires in cytomegalovirus infection. TCRdb re-called the reads through MiXCR, storing one row per CDR3 protein. The table has approximately 630,000 distinct CDR3 sequences, approximately 25% seen once. Sequences were obtained from CD8+ T cells from PBMCs. The receptor source for this set is a human donor in good health (CMV status not recorded). Some clones in this sample may be carry-over from other donors' samples.

This clonotype was observed a handful of times. The genes are TRBV20-1 and TRBJ1-1; D ambiguous. The CDR3 is 11 amino acids. V lost 4 bases and J lost 5, with 8 bases in between. The germline gives CDR1 DFQATT, CDR2 SNEGSKA (reference sequence). CDR3 nucleotides: TGCAGTGCTAAAGCGGGGACTGAAGCTTTCTTT. Translated, it gives CSAKAGTEAFF.

This clonotype has ten or more counts. This chain connects TRBV7-3 to TRBJ2-2, with D perhaps TRBD1 (6 bases). This CDR3 spans 15 amino acids. With 5 bases removed from V and 3 bases from J, the gap between germline ends came to 13 bases. Germline CDR1 and CDR2: SGHTA and FQGTGA. This CDR3 is CASSLYRVDTGELFF. CDR3 sequence (DNA): TGTGCCAGCAGCCTATACAGGGTTGACACCGGGGAGCTGTTTTTT.

In its sample, this clonotype was seen a few times. The gene calls are TRBV19 and TRBJ1-2, with D maybe TRBD1 (6 bases). This CDR3 region has 15 residues. The V gene's germline CDR1 is LNHDA and CDR2 SQIVND (reference sequence). V gave up 4 bases and J gave up 0 bases, with 12 bases separating them. CDR3 loop: CASSRGRGANYGYTF. The DNA of the CDR3 is TGTGCCAGTAGTAGGGGCAGGGGAGCTAACTATGGCTACACCTTC.

Concerning this clonotype: A clone one base away is much larger, so this may be a read error. The V gene is TRBV7-9, the J gene TRBJ2-1, with D possibly TRBD2 on 5 matching bases. CDR1 is SEHNR and CDR2 is FQNEAQ in the germline V gene (reference sequence). The V and J ends lost 1 base and 4 bases respectively, with 14 bases between them. This CDR3 region has 16 residues. The CDR3 spells CASSLDLVDLYNEQFF. The CDR3 DNA reads TGTGCCAGCAGCTTAGACCTAGTGGACTTATACAATGAGCAGTTCTTC.

This chain connects TRBV20-1 to TRBJ2-7, with TRBD1 matching 7 bases. The CDR3 extends over 13 amino acids. V dropped 5 bases and J dropped 3; count of bases not matched to a gene: 7. Germline V gene data show CDR1 as DFQATT and CDR2 as SNEGSKA (reference sequence). For the CDR3, the DNA is TGCAGTGCTCCCGACGCAGGGGGCTACGAGCAGTACGTC. This translates into CSAPDAGGYEQYV.

This clonotype turned up a few times. This chain connects TRBV20-1 to TRBJ1-2, with 9 nucleotides matching TRBD1. This CDR3 has 15 amino acids. Looked up from germline, CDR1 is DFQATT and CDR2 is SNEGSKA (reference sequence). The junction had 7 bases not matched to a gene; V was cut back by 0 bases and J by 5 bases. CDR3 loop: CSARDYRDRVYGYTF. The CDR3 DNA reads TGCAGTGCTAGAGATTATCGGGACAGGGTGTATGGCTACACCTTC.

The table lists this clonotype with a few counts. This chain connects TRBV6-2 or TRBV6-3 to TRBJ1-2, with D unresolved. V lost 2 bases to trimming and J lost 0 bases, with 13 bases between them. Germline loops: CDR1 MNHEY, CDR2 SVGEGT. CDR3 length: 16 residues. The CDR3 nucleotides are TGTGCCAGCAGTTACAGTCAGAGAGATCCTAACTATGGCTACACCTTC. Its translation is CASSYSQRDPNYGYTF.

The CDR3 sequence: CASSQDLGAADTQYF. Written as DNA, the CDR3 is TGCGCCAGCAGCCAAGATCTAGGAGCGGCAGATACGCAGTATTTT. This sequence joins TRBV4-3 and TRBJ2-3; TRBD2 is a possible D gene (5 bases). V was cut by 0 bases and J by 4 bases, with 11 bases left in between. CDR1 is LGHNA, CDR2 YSLEER, per germline. The CDR3 runs to 15 residues.

This clonotype has more than one count but fewer than ten. V is TRBV29-1 and J is TRBJ2-7; 8 bases map to TRBD1. Germline V gives CDR1 SQVTM, CDR2 ANQGSEA. The CDR3 consists of 14 residues. V was clipped by 7 bases and J by 1 base; unmatched bases: 9. The CDR3 DNA sequence: TGCAGCGCTTACGGGACAGGCGATTCCTACGAGCAGTACTTC. It translates to CSAYGTGDSYEQYF.